A single sample is the source of the 11 T cell receptor beta chains below, sequenced in a study of glioma-infiltrating T cells after dendritic cell vaccination. The assay was immunoSEQ multiplex PCR, and TCRdb's table has in-frame clones only and misses some. The sample has 49,000 or so clones, over 75% seen once. This material consisted of blood, taken before dendritic cell vaccination. The receptors originated from a human donor with glioblastoma.

This sequence joins TRBV9 and TRBJ2-7, with D unresolved. V was shortened by 0 bases and J by 4 bases, with 8 bases between the two germline ends. From germline, CDR1 is SGDLS and CDR2 YYNGEE. The CDR3 length is 13 residues. The CDR3 reads CASSVGLTYEQYF. CDR3 DNA: TGTGCCAGCAGCGTAGGACTGACTTACGAGCAGTACTTC.

The chain combines TRBV9 with TRBJ1-4, with 8 bases lining up with TRBD1. Unmatched junction bases numbered 15, after V lost 3 bases and J lost 8 bases. The CDR3 runs to 17 residues. Germline V CDR1 and CDR2: SGDLS, YYNGEE. In DNA, the CDR3 is TGTGCCAGCAGCGATGCAGGGGGCGAGGGAGGCTTCGAAAAACTGTTTTTT. This codes for CASSDAGGEGGFEKLFF.

The chain links TRBV4-3 to TRBJ2-3; D is undetermined. This CDR3 region has 15 residues. The germline V and J ends were trimmed by 1 base and 2 bases, with 10 bases remaining between them. Germline V gene lookup returns CDR1 LGHNA and CDR2 YSLEER. CDR3 sequence reads: CASSQVGDFTDTQYF. The CDR3 DNA reads as TGCGCCAGCAGCCAAGTCGGTGATTTCACAGATACGCAGTATTTT.

The V and J genes are TRBV25-1 and TRBJ2-5; weak D call: TRBD1 (8 bases). Trimming cost V 4 bases and J 4 bases, with 13 bases left between them. The CDR3 totals 14 residues. Germline values: CDR1 MGHDK, CDR2 SYGVNS. The CDR3 here is CASSATGGAETQYF. CDR3 nucleotide sequence: TGTGCCAGCAGTGCCACAGGGGGGGCAGAGACCCAGTACTTC. Full variable domain (missing parts from reference TRBV25-1 and TRBJ2-5): EADIYQTPRYLVIGTGKKITLECSQTMGHDKMYWYQQDPGMELHLIHYSYGVNSTEKGDLSSESTVSRIRTEHFPLTLESARPSHTSQYLCASSATGGAETQYFGPGTRLLVL.

The chain combines TRBV29-1 with TRBJ1-2, with D perhaps matching TRBD1 (5 bases). The CDR3 runs to 14 residues. V was shortened by 7 bases and J by 2 bases, with 17 bases between the two germline ends. Germline V gene data show CDR1 as SQVTM and CDR2 as ANQGSEA. CDR3: CSAQSRDPNYGYTF. The CDR3 bases are TGCAGCGCTCAAAGCAGGGATCCCAACTATGGCTACACCTTC.

The rearrangement links TRBV5-6 to TRBJ2-5, with D possibly TRBD2 on 6 matching bases. Germline assignment: CDR1 SGHDT and CDR2 YYEEEE. CDR3 size: 14 residues. Between the trimmed V and J ends, which lost 0 bases and 4 bases, there was a span of 10 bases. CDR3 nucleotide sequence: TGTGCCAGCAGCTTGGCCTTAGCGGCAGAGACCCAGTACTTC. It codes for CASSLALAAETQYF.

This clone was seen more than once but under ten times. The V gene is TRBV5-5, the J gene TRBJ1-5, with D unclear. The ends were cut back, 3 bases at V and 3 bases at J, with 4 bases in the middle. Looked up from germline, CDR1 is SGHKS and CDR2 is YYEKEE (reference sequence). This CDR3 has 12 residues. CDR3 amino acids: CASSSINQPQHF. CDR3 DNA: TGTGCCAGCAGCTCAATCAATCAGCCCCAGCATTTT. The full variable domain, its missing parts supplied by reference TRBV5-5 and TRBJ1-5, is DAGVTQSPTHLIKTRGQQVTLRCSPISGHKSVSWYQQVLGQGPQFIFQYYEKEERGRGNFPDRFSARQFPNYSSELNVNALLLGDSALYLCASSSINQPQHFGDGTRLSIL.

This chain connects TRBV5-1 to TRBJ1-2; 10 bases align to TRBD1. Germline V gene sequence: CDR1 SGHRS, CDR2 YFSETQ. The CDR3 totals 15 residues. Unmatched junction bases numbered 9, after V lost 4 bases and J lost 6 bases. CDR3 nucleotides: TGCGCCAGCAGCGGAAGGACAGGGGGAACCAATGGCTACACCTTC. This encodes CASSGRTGGTNGYTF. Full variable domain (rest looked up from reference TRBV5-1 and TRBJ1-2): KAGVTQTPRYLIKTRGQQVTLSCSPISGHRSVSWYQQTPGQGLQFLFEYFSETQRNKGNFPGRFSGRQFSNSRSEMNVSTLELGDSALYLCASSGRTGGTNGYTFGSGTRLTVV.

The rearrangement joins TRBV6-5 to TRBJ1-1, with unresolved D. The CDR3 is 13 amino acids. Germline lookup yields CDR1 MNHEY and CDR2 SVGAGI. V was pared by 7 bases and J by 5 bases, with 14 bases between. The CDR3 loop reads CASIYPGGTEAFF. The CDR3 DNA reads as TGTGCCAGCATCTACCCCGGCGGGACTGAAGCTTTCTTT.

The rearrangement uses TRBV5-1 and TRBJ2-7; a possible D gene is TRBD2 (6 bases). The V gene's germline CDR1 is SGHRS and CDR2 YFSETQ. The CDR3 extends over 14 amino acids. The V gene lost 0 bases and the J gene lost 4 bases, with 11 bases spanning the gap. The CDR3 region has the DNA TGCGCCAGCAGCTTGGAAGGAGGGCTGTACGAGCAGTACTTC. Its translation is CASSLEGGLYEQYF.

This rearrangement joins TRBV6-1 to TRBJ2-3; D is possibly TRBD2 (6 bases). V lost 3 bases to trimming and J lost 5 bases, with 21 bases between them. Germline lookup yields CDR1 MNHNS and CDR2 SASEGT. This CDR3 has 17 amino acids. The CDR3 region is CASSDLPTSSSGDTQYF. The CDR3 DNA reads as TGTGCCAGCAGTGACCTGCCCACTAGCAGCTCGGGAGATACGCAGTATTTT.